Listed here are 27 T cell receptor beta chains from one sample, sequenced in a study of T-cell reconstitution after alpha-beta-depleted transplantation in children. TCRbeta library preparation incorporated unique molecular identifiers. Each CDR3 protein gets one entry after TCRdb re-called the PCR reads with MiXCR. The profile shows approximately 630,000 distinct CDR3 sequences, 13% of them singletons. Sequenced material: PBMCs, taken before TCRalphabeta/CD19-depleted stem cell transplant. The receptors stem from a girl aged 2 to 10 with congenital amegakaryocytic thrombocytopenia, due to receive a stem cell transplant.

The chain combines TRBV7-9 with TRBJ2-7, with D maybe TRBD2 (5 bases). V lost 5 bases and J 2 bases, leaving 13 bases between the germline ends. Per the germline V gene, CDR1 is SEHNR and CDR2 is FQNEAQ (reference sequence). This CDR3 spans 14 amino acids. CDR3 bases: TGTGCCAGCAGCCGGTGGGAGAACCCCTACGAGCAGTACTTC. Translation gives CASSRWENPYEQYF.

In this sample, this clonotype turned up a few times. This sequence joins TRBV4-1 and TRBJ2-2; weak D call: TRBD1 (6 bases). The V end lost 1 base, the J end lost 7 bases, and 13 bases lay between the germline ends. The CDR3 covers 15 residues. The germline CDR1 and CDR2 sequences are MGHRA and YSYEKL. The CDR3 loop reads CASSQVQGESGELFF. In nucleotides, the CDR3 is TGCGCCAGCAGCCAAGTACAGGGCGAGAGCGGGGAGCTGTTTTTT.

The table lists this clonotype with a few counts. The chain employs TRBV5-1 and TRBJ2-7; 7 bases agree with TRBD2. The germline V gene has CDR1 SGHRS and CDR2 YFSETQ. The V gene end was trimmed by 4 bases and the J gene end by 3 bases; junction bases not matched to a gene: 13. The CDR3 spans 16 residues. CDR3: CASSQERLAGVYEQYF. CDR3 nucleotide sequence: TGCGCCAGCAGCCAGGAACGACTAGCTGGTGTCTACGAGCAGTACTTC.

The chain joins TRBV7-9 to TRBJ1-5; 10 bases are shared with TRBD1. Looked up from germline, CDR1 is SEHNR and CDR2 is FQNEAQ (reference sequence). This CDR3 is 15 amino acids long. V shed 5 bases and J 5 bases; nucleotides not matched to a gene: 6. CDR3 bases: TGTGCCAGCAGCACCGGGACAGGGGCTCATCAGCCCCAGCATTTT. It specifies CASSTGTGAHQPQHF.

This clonotype appeared a single time. Possible read error: a much larger clone is one base away. J is TRBJ2-1 and V is TRBV10-3; 8 bases are a match to TRBD1. V was pared by 8 bases and J by 9 bases, with 12 bases of the junction left unmatched. Germline CDR1 is ENHRY and CDR2 is SYGVKD. This CDR3 region has 14 residues. For the CDR3, the DNA is TGTGCCATCGACGACAGGGGAAGCCGTAGTGAGCAGTTCTTC. This encodes CAIDDRGSRSEQFF.

As for this clonotype: Given a much more abundant clone one base away, this may be a read error. This rearrangement joins TRBV5-1 to TRBJ2-3; 7 bases are shared with TRBD1. The CDR3 has 15 residues. J gave up 2 bases and V 3 bases, and 6 bases lay outside the gene matches. From germline, CDR1 is SGHRS and CDR2 YFSETQ. The CDR3 DNA follows: TGCGCCAGCAGCTGGCCGGGACAGAACACAGATACGCAGTATTTT. Translation gives CASSWPGQNTDTQYF.

In this sample, this clonotype turned up many times. The rearrangement joins TRBV29-1 to TRBJ2-3; TRBD2 might be the D (5 bases). This CDR3 spans 13 amino acids. Germline CDR1 and CDR2: SQVTM and ANQGSEA. The ends were cut back, 5 bases at V and 2 bases at J, with 11 bases in the middle. CDR3 protein: CSVTRTATDTQYF. The CDR3 DNA sequence: TGCAGCGTTACTAGGACCGCCACAGATACGCAGTATTTT.

V gene TRBV2 combines with J gene TRBJ2-7; 11 bases match TRBD1. V lost 6 bases and J lost 2; bases outside the gene matches: 9. The CDR3 is made up of 16 amino acids. CDR1 SNHLY and CDR2 FYNNEI come from the germline V gene. In nucleotides, the CDR3 is TGTGCCAGCAGCGGATTTAGGACAGGGGGCCCCTACGAGCAGTACTTC. Protein product: CASSGFRTGGPYEQYF.

The J gene is TRBJ2-3, the V gene TRBV7-6; 9 bases line up with TRBD2. CDR1 and CDR2 from the germline V gene are SGHVS and FNYEAQ. The V gene end was trimmed by 4 bases and the J gene end by 3 bases; junction bases not matched to a gene: 5. This CDR3 spans 15 amino acids. CDR3 DNA: TGTGCCAGCAGCTCCAGCGGGAGGTTGACAGATACGCAGTATTTT. Amino acid sequence: CASSSSGRLTDTQYF.

As to this clonotype: Given a much more abundant clone one base away, this may be a read error. The J gene is TRBJ1-2, the V gene TRBV6-2 or TRBV6-3; D not certain. The CDR3 length is 13 residues. Trimming pared 2 bases from V and 8 bases from J, leaving 12 bases between. The V gene's germline CDR1 is MNHEY and CDR2 SVGEGT. For the CDR3, the DNA is TGTGCCAGCAGTTACGGCGCGCAGTGGGGCTACACCTTC. As protein: CASSYGAQWGYTF.

On this clonotype itself: Being one base from a much bigger clone, this may be a read error. The V call is TRBV20-1, the J call TRBJ2-1; D unresolved. Germline CDR1 is DFQATT and CDR2 is SNEGSKA (reference sequence). This CDR3 comprises 12 residues. The CDR3 DNA reads TGCAGTGCTAAAGACCAATACAATGAGCAGCTCTTC. Translating gives CSAKDQYNEQLF.

The genes are TRBV12-3 or TRBV12-4 and TRBJ2-7; D is ambiguous. V was pared by 8 bases and J by 2 bases, with 13 bases between. The CDR3 is 13 residues long. The CDR3 sequence: CASAVLITYEQYF. The CDR3 nucleotides are TGTGCCAGCGCCGTATTGATCACCTACGAGCAGTACTTC.

At least ten counts were recorded for this clonotype. J is TRBJ2-5 and V is TRBV24-1; weak D call: TRBD2 (5 bases). With 1 base removed from V and 8 bases from J, the gap between germline ends came to 13 bases. The CDR3 totals 14 residues. Germline-derived CDR1 and CDR2 are KGHDR and SFDVKD. The CDR3 region is CATSDFWGEGTQYF. CDR3 nucleotide sequence: TGTGCCACCAGTGATTTTTGGGGAGAAGGAACCCAGTACTTC.

In this sample, this clonotype turned up many times. The chain uses TRBV29-1 and TRBJ2-2; D gene unclear. With 6 bases removed from V and 1 base from J, the gap between germline ends came to 9 bases. The CDR3 loop spans 13 amino acids. Germline V lookup: CDR1 SQVTM, CDR2 ANQGSEA. The CDR3 spells CSVERMNTGELFF. The CDR3 bases are TGCAGCGTCGAACGAATGAACACCGGGGAGCTGTTTTTT.

The sample holds a few counts of this clonotype. This chain uses TRBV28 with TRBJ1-1; the match to TRBD1 covers 11 bases. This CDR3 has 14 residues. Germline V gene data show CDR1 as MDHEN and CDR2 as SYDVKM. J was trimmed by 7 bases and V by 6 bases; bases with no gene match: 7. CDR3 residues: CASRHRDRGFEAFF. CDR3 sequence (DNA): TGTGCCAGCAGACACCGGGACAGGGGGTTTGAAGCTTTCTTT.

The V gene is TRBV7-9, the J gene TRBJ2-2, with D perhaps matching TRBD2 (6 bases). V lost 4 bases to trimming and J lost 6 bases, with 15 bases between them. The germline gives CDR1 SEHNR, CDR2 FQNEAQ (reference sequence). The CDR3 totals 15 residues. Here the CDR3 DNA reads TGTGCCAGCAGCTCAGGAGCGGGCCTACCCGGGGAGCTGTTTTTT. It specifies CASSSGAGLPGELFF.

This clonotype was seen ten or more times. The chain couples TRBV3-1 to TRBJ2-1, with 9 bases aligning to TRBD2. This CDR3 spans 16 amino acids. The V segment lost 0 bases and the J segment 7 bases; nucleotides outside the gene matches: 7. Germline V CDR1 and CDR2: LGHDT, YNNKEL (reference sequence). The CDR3 bases are TGTGCCAGCAGCCAAGATTTCCTAGCGGGAAGGAATGAGCAGTTCTTC. It specifies CASSQDFLAGRNEQFF.

The sample holds a few counts of this clonotype. The J gene is TRBJ2-1, the V gene TRBV12-5; perhaps TRBD2 as D (7 bases). Germline assignment: CDR1 LGHNT and CDR2 FRNRAP. Trimming removed 6 bases from V and 0 bases from J, with 21 bases in between. This CDR3 has 18 residues. The CDR3 is CASGALSGGGSSYNEQFF. In DNA form, the CDR3 reads TGTGCTAGTGGCGCCCTCAGTGGCGGGGGCAGCTCCTACAATGAGCAGTTCTTC.

This clonotype was detected many times. The chain couples TRBV7-9 to TRBJ2-3; TRBD1 matches 8 bases. The CDR3 runs to 15 residues. With V trimmed by 5 bases and J by 6 bases, 10 bases remained unmatched. CDR1 is SEHNR, CDR2 FQNEAQ, per germline (reference sequence). The CDR3 here is CASSDLGQGEDTQYF. CDR3 DNA sequence: TGTGCCAGCAGCGACCTCGGACAGGGAGAGGATACGCAGTATTTT.

CDR3 protein: CSATESGLNEQYF. The CDR3 DNA is TGCAGTGCCACTGAATCGGGACTAAACGAGCAGTACTTC. V and J are TRBV20-1 and TRBJ2-7; 7 bases are a match to TRBD2. Trimming took 6 bases from V and 5 from J; bases not matched to a gene: 10. The CDR3 runs to 13 residues. Germline CDR1 reads DFQATT; CDR2 reads SNEGSKA (reference sequence).

This clonotype occurred many times. This chain links TRBV12-3 or TRBV12-4 with TRBJ2-1, with 13 bases aligning to TRBD2. The CDR3 is 15 residues long. V lost 7 bases, J lost 7 bases, and 7 bases stayed unmatched. The CDR3 nucleotides are TGTGCCAGCACCCTGACTAGCGGGAGGATAAATGAGCAGTTCTTC. Encoded protein: CASTLTSGRINEQFF.

This clonotype has a count of ten or more. The DNA for the CDR3 is TGCAGTGCTAGAGATCTTCTGCTAGCGGGAGGATACAATGAGCAGTTCTTC. Its protein is CSARDLLLAGGYNEQFF. J is TRBJ2-1 and V is TRBV20-1; 11 nucleotides align to TRBD2. V shed 0 bases, J shed 4 bases, and the junction held 8 bases outside the gene matches. This CDR3 region has 17 residues. CDR1 DFQATT and CDR2 SNEGSKA come from the germline V gene (reference sequence).

This clonotype was detected ten times or more. V is TRBV7-9 and J is TRBJ2-1; 8 bases line up with TRBD2. The CDR3 loop spans 16 amino acids. The germline gives CDR1 SEHNR, CDR2 FQNEAQ (reference sequence). V lost 0 bases, J lost 9 bases, and 10 bases stayed unmatched. CDR3 in DNA: TGTGCCAGCAGCTTAGCCTGGCGGGAGGTTTTAGCTGAGCAGTTCTTC. Amino acids: CASSLAWREVLAEQFF.

This clonotype was seen many times. The gene calls are TRBV20-1 and TRBJ2-1, with 9 bases aligning to TRBD2. Per the germline V gene, CDR1 is DFQATT and CDR2 is SNEGSKA (reference sequence). The CDR3 spans 17 residues. Unmatched junction bases numbered 16, after V lost 6 bases and J lost 4 bases. DNA for the CDR3: TGCAGTGCCACAAAAGGGCTAGCGGGGAGTTATTACAATGAGCAGTTCTTC. Protein: CSATKGLAGSYYNEQFF.

This clonotype was seen a handful of times. The genes are TRBV20-1 and TRBJ2-2; D may be TRBD2 (6 bases). CDR1 is DFQATT, CDR2 SNEGSKA, per germline (reference sequence). The V end lost 2 bases, the J end lost 3 bases, and 7 bases lay between the germline ends. The CDR3 runs 13 residues. DNA of the CDR3: TGCAGTGCTAGATGGGAGGACACCGGGGAGCTGTTTTTT. This sequence encodes CSARWEDTGELFF.

This clonotype was seen repeatedly, ten times or more. In DNA form, the CDR3 reads TGTGCCAGCAGCTTAGGGGACTTGACAGATACGCAGTATTTT. Its protein is CASSLGDLTDTQYF. The genes are TRBV7-9 and TRBJ2-3; D perhaps matches TRBD2 (6 bases). Germline CDR1 is SEHNR and CDR2 is FQNEAQ (reference sequence). Trimming shortened V by 1 base and J by 3 bases, and 8 bases separated the two germline ends. The CDR3 extends over 14 amino acids.

This clonotype was observed at least ten times. This sequence joins TRBV12-3 or TRBV12-4 and TRBJ2-1; D may be TRBD2 (6 bases). Trimming took off 6 bases at V and 2 bases at J, with 14 bases between the two ends. The CDR3 is 15 residues long. The CDR3 reads CASRPRGTTYNEQFF. CDR3 DNA sequence: TGTGCCAGCAGACCCCGCGGGACGACCTACAATGAGCAGTTCTTC.